This T cell receptor (beta chain) appears in the sequencing data of a study of shared clonotypes between healthy human individuals. Genomic DNA belonging to each subset was distributed in equal measure over several immunoSEQ plates. Measured with immunoSEQ multiplex PCR; TCRdb has only the in-frame clones, and not every one. The top ten hold roughly 1% of the sample, which has some 2,000,000 clones, just under 95% seen once. The CDR3 covers 12 residues. Selected positively for CCR7 and CD45RO-negative, naive CD8 cells excluded terminally differentiated effector memory CD45RA+ cells. Input material: naive CD8+ T cells sorted from blood. J is TRBJ2-7 and V is TRBV21-1; TRBD1 is the table's D call, not checked against the DNA. TRBV21-1 is listed as a pseudogene. The TCR comes from a man aged 18 to 29 in good health. CDR3 sequence reads: CAIPGTDYEQYF. The CDR3, as DNA: TGTGCCATCCCCGGGACAGACTACGAGCAGTACTTC.